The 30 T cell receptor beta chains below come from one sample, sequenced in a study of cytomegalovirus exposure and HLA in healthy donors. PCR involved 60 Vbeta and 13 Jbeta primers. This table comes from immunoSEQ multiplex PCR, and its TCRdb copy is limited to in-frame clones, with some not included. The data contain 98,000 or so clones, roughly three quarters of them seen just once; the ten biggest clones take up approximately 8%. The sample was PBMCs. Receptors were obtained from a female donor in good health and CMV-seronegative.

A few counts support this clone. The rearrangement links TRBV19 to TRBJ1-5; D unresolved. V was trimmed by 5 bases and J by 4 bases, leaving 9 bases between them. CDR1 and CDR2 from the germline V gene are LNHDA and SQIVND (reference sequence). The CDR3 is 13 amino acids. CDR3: CASSLSPNQPQHF. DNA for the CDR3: TGTGCCAGTAGTTTGAGTCCGAATCAGCCCCAGCATTTT.

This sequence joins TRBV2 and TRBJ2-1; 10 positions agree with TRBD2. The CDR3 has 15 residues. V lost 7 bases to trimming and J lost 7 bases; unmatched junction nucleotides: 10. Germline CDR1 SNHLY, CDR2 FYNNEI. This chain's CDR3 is CASKNSGGPLNEQFF. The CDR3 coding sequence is TGTGCCAGCAAGAATAGCGGGGGGCCGTTGAATGAGCAGTTCTTC.

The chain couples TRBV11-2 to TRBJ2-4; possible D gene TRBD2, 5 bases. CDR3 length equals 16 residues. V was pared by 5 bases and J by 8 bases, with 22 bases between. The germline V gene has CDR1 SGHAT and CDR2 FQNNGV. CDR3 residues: CASSGMMGGGSYIQYF. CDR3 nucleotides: TGTGCCAGCAGCGGAATGATGGGTGGAGGTTCTTACATTCAGTACTTC. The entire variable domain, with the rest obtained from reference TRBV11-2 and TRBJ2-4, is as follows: EAGVAQSPRYKIIEKRQSVAFWCNPISGHATLYWYQQILGQGPKLLIQFQNNGVVDDSQLPKDRFSAERLKGVDSTLKIQPAKLEDSAVYLCASSGMMGGGSYIQYFGAGTRLSVL.

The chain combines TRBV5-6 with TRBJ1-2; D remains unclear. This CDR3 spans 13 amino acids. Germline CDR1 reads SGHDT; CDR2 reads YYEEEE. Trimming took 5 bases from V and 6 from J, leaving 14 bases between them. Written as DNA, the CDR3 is TGTGCCAGCAGGGGGTGGAGCGGAGATGGCTACACCTTC. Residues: CASRGWSGDGYTF. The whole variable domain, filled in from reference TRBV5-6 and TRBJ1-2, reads DAGVTQSPTHLIKTRGQQVTLRCSPKSGHDTVSWYQQALGQGPQFIFQYYEEEERQRGNFPDRFSGHQFPNYSSELNVNALLLGDSALYLCASRGWSGDGYTFGSGTRLTVV.

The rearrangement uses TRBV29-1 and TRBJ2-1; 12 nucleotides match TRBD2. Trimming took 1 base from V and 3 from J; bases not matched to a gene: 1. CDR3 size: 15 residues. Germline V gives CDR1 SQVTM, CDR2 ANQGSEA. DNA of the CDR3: TGCAGCGTTGAAGGACTAGCGGGAGTCTACAATGAGCAGTTCTTC. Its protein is CSVEGLAGVYNEQFF.

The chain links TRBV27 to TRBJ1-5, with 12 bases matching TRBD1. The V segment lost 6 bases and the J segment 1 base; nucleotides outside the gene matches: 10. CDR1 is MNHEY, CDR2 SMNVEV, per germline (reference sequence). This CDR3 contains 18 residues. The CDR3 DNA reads TGTGCCAGCAGCCGTACCGGGACAGGGGGCGGGAGCAATCAGCCCCAGCATTTT. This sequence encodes CASSRTGTGGGSNQPQHF.

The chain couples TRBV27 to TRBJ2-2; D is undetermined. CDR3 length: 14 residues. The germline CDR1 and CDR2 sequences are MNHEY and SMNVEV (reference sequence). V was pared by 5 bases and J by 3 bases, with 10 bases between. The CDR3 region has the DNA TGTGCCAGCAGTCTCCAGTCGTACACCGGGGAGCTGTTTTTT. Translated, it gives CASSLQSYTGELFF.

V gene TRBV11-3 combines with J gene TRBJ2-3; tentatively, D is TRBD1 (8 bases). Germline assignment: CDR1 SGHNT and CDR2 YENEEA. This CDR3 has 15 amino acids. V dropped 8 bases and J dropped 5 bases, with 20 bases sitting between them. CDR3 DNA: TGTGCCAGCGGCCAGGGGGCGGGGGCACTAGATACGCAGTATTTT. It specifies CASGQGAGALDTQYF.

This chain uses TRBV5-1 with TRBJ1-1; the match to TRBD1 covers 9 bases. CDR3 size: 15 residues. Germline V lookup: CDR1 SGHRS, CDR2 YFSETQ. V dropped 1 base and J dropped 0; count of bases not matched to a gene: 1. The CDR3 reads CASSLTGGMNTEAFF. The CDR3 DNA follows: TGCGCCAGCAGCTTGACAGGGGGCATGAACACTGAAGCTTTCTTT.

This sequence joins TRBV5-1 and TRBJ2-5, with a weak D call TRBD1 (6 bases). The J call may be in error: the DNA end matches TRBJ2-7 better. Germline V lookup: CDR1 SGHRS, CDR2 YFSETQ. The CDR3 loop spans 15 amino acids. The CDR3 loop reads CASSLAGQGFYEQYF. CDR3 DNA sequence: TGCGCCAGCAGCTTGGCGGGGCAGGGGTTCTACGAGCAGTACTTC.

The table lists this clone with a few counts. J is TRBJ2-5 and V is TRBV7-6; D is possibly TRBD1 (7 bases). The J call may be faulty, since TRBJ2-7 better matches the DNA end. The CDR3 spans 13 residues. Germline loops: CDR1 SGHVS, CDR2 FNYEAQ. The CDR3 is CASSVQGRYEQYF. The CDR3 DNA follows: TGTGCCAGCAGCGTACAGGGGAGGTACGAGCAGTACTTC.

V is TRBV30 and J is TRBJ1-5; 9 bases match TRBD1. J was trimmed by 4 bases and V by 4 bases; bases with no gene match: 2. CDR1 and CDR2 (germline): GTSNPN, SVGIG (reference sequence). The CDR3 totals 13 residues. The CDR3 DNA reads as TGTGCCTGGAAGACAGGGGGAAATCAGCCCCAGCATTTT. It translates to CAWKTGGNQPQHF.

The CDR3 loop is CASSLVALAGASEQYF. The CDR3 nucleotides read TGTGCCAGCAGCTTAGTGGCGTTAGCGGGAGCGAGCGAGCAGTACTTC. This rearrangement joins TRBV11-2 to TRBJ2-7; 9 bases agree with TRBD2. With V trimmed by 1 base and J by 6 bases, 10 bases remained unmatched. The V gene's germline CDR1 is SGHAT and CDR2 FQNNGV. This CDR3 has 16 residues.

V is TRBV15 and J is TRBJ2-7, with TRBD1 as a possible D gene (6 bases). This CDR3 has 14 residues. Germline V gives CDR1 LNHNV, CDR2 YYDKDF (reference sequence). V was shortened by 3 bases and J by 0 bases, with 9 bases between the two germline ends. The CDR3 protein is CATSSFRGSYEQYF. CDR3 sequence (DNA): TGTGCCACCAGCAGTTTCAGGGGCTCCTACGAGCAGTACTTC.

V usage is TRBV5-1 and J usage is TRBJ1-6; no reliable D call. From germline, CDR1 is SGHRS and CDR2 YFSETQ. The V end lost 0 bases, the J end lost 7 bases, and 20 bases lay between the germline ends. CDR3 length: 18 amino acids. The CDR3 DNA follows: TGCGCCAGCAGCTTGGCCAGTATATCGGCGAGAGGGAATTCACCCCTCCACTTT. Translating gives CASSLASISARGNSPLHF.

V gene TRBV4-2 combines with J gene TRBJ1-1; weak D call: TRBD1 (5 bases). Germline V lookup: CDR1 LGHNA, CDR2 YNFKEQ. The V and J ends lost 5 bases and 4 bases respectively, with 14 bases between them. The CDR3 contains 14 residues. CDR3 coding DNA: TGTGCCAGCAGCTTTCCTGGGGGGAGCACTGAAGCTTTCTTT. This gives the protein CASSFPGGSTEAFF.

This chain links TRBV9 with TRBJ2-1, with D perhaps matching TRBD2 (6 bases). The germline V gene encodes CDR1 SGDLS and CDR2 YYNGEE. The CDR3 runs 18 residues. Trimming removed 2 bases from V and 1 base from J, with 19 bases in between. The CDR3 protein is CASSVEDVGRGSYNEQFF. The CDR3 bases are TGTGCCAGCAGCGTCGAGGACGTCGGGCGGGGTTCCTACAATGAGCAGTTCTTC.

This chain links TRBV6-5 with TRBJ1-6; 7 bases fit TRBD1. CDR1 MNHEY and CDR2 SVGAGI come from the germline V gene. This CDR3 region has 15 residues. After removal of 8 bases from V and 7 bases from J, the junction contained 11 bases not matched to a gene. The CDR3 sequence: CASQPRQGGNSPLHF. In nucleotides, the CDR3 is TGTGCCAGCCAGCCTCGACAGGGAGGAAATTCACCCCTCCACTTT.

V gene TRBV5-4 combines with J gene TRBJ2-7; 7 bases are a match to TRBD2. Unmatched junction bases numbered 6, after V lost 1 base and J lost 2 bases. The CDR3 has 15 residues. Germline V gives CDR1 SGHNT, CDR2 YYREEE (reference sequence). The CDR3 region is CASSLIGTKTYEQYF. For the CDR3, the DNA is TGTGCCAGCAGCTTGATCGGGACTAAAACCTACGAGCAGTACTTC. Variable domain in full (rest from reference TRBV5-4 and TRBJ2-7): ETGVTQSPTHLIKTRGQQVTLRCSSQSGHNTVSWYQQALGQGPQFIFQYYREEENGRGNFPPRFSGLQFPNYSSELNVNALELDDSALYLCASSLIGTKTYEQYFGPGTRLTVT.

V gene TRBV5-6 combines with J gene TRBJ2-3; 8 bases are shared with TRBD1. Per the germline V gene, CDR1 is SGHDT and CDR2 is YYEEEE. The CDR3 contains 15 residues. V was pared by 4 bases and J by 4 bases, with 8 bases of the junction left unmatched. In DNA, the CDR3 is TGTGCCAGCAGCCTGCGGACAGGGTCGGCAGATACGCAGTATTTT. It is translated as CASSLRTGSADTQYF. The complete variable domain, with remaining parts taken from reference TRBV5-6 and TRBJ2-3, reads DAGVTQSPTHLIKTRGQQVTLRCSPKSGHDTVSWYQQALGQGPQFIFQYYEEEERQRGNFPDRFSGHQFPNYSSELNVNALLLGDSALYLCASSLRTGSADTQYFGPGTRLTVL.

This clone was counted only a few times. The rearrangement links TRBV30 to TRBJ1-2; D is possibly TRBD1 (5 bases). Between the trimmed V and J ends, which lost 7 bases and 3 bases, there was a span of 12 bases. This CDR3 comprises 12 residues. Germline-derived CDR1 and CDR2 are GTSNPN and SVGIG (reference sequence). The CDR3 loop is CAYQDSYYGYTF. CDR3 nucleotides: TGTGCCTATCAAGACAGCTACTATGGCTACACCTTC.

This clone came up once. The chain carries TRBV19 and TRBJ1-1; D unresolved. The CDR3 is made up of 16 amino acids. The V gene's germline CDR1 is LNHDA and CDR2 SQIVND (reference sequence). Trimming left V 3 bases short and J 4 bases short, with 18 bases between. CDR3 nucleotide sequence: TGTGCCAGTAGTATCGGAGGGTTTCTAGTGAGCACTGAAGCTTTCTTT. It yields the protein CASSIGGFLVSTEAFF.

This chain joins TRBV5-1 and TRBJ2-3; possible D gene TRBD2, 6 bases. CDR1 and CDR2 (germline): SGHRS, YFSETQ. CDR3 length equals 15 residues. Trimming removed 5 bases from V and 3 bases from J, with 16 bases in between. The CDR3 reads CASSPDYPGTDTQYF. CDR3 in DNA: TGCGCCAGCAGTCCGGACTACCCAGGGACAGATACGCAGTATTTT.

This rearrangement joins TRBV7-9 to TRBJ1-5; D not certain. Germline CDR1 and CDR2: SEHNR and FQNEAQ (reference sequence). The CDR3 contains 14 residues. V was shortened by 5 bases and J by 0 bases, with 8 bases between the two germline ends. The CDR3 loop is CASSPTDSNQPQHF. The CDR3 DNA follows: TGTGCCAGCAGCCCAACAGATAGCAATCAGCCCCAGCATTTT.

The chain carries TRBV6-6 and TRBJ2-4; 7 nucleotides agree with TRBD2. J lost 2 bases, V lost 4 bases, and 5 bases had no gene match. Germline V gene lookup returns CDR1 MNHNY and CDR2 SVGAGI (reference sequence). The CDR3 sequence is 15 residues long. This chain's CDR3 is CASSSLGGSKNIQYF. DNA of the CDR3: TGTGCCAGCAGTTCCCTCGGGGGGTCCAAAAACATTCAGTACTTC.

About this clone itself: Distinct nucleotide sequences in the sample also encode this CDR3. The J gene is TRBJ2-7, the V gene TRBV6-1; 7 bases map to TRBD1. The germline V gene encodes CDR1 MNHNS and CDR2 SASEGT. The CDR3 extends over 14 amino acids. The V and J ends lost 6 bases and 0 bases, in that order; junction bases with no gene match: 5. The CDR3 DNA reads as TGTGCCAGCAGGGACCGGGACAGCTCCTACGAGCAGTACTTC. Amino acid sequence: CASRDRDSSYEQYF.

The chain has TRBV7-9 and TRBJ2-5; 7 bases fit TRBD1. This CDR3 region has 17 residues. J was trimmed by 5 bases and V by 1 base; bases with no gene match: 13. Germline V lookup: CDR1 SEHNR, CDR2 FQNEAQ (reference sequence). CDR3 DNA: TGTGCCAGCAGCTTAGGAGGGGGCGAAGGGTCCTTGGAGACCCAGTACTTC. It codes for CASSLGGGEGSLETQYF. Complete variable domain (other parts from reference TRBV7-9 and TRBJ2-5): DTGVSQNPRHKITKRGQNVTFRCDPISEHNRLYWYRQTLGQGPEFLTYFQNEAQLEKSRLLSDRFSAERPKGSFSTLEIQRTEQGDSAMYLCASSLGGGEGSLETQYFGPGTRLLVL.

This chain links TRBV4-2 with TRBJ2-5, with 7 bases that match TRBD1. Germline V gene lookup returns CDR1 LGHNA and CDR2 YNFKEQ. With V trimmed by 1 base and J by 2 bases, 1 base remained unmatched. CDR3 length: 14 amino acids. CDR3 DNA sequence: TGTGCCAGCAGCCAAGCGGGACAGCAAGAGACCCAGTACTTC. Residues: CASSQAGQQETQYF.

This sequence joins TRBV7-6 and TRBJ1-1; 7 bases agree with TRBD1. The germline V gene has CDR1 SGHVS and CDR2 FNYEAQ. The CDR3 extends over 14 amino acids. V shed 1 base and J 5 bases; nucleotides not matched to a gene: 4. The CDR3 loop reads CASSLEGAVTEAFF. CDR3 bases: TGTGCCAGCAGCTTAGAGGGGGCGGTTACTGAAGCTTTCTTT.

CDR3 sequence reads: CASSLGRLGGQETQYF. For the CDR3, the DNA is TGTGCCAGCAGCCTCGGACGTTTGGGGGGCCAAGAGACCCAGTACTTC. The chain couples TRBV7-2 to TRBJ2-5; TRBD2 is a possible D gene (6 bases). The CDR3 is made up of 16 amino acids. Trimming shortened V by 5 bases and J by 1 base, and 17 bases separated the two germline ends. Germline V lookup: CDR1 SGHTA, CDR2 FQGNSA. The complete variable domain, with remaining parts taken from reference TRBV7-2 and TRBJ2-5, reads GAGVSQSPSNKVTEKGKDVELRCDPISGHTALYWYRQSLGQGLEFLIYFQGNSAPDKSGLPSDRFSAERTGGSVSTLTIQRTQQEDSAVYLCASSLGRLGGQETQYFGPGTRLLVL.